These T cell receptor beta chains were read from a single sample in a study of blood T cells in healthy people across ages. Each CDR3 protein is one row after TCRdb ran MiXCR on the 5' RACE reads. The sample shows 850,000 to 1,100,000 distinct CDR3 sequences, 35% to 40% of them seen only once. The sample was blood. The receptor set was obtained from a man between 18 and 29 years old in good health. Both conserved end residues are part of each CDR3. D genes are given only for firm matches. The size of a clone is reported for some rows only, either as once, few or many, or as a class for expanded clones.

j_call d_call clone_size v_call cdr3_aa cdr3_nt
TRBJ2-1 - - TRBV30 CAGRPFNEQFF TGTGCCGGGAGGCCATTCAATGAGCAGTTCTTC
TRBJ2-1 - - TRBV5-1 CASSPNRWNEQFF TGCGCCAGCAGCCCCAATCGTTGGAATGAGCAGTTCTTC
TRBJ1-2 - - TRBV20-1 CSARDKEGCTF TGCAGTGCTAGAGATAAGGAGGGCTGCACCTTC
TRBJ1-1 - - TRBV6-2/TRBV6-3 CASTSGWLDTEAFF TGTGCCAGCACATCGGGGTGGCTGGACACTGAAGCTTTCTTT
TRBJ2-3 - - TRBV5-6 CASSLVILGRATDTQYF TGTGCCAGCAGCTTGGTAATACTAGGCCGAGCCACAGATACGCAGTATTTT
TRBJ2-5 - - TRBV20-1 CSARDRRTSKETQYF TGCAGTGCTAGAGATAGGCGGACCTCCAAAGAGACCCAGTACTTC
TRBJ2-3 - - TRBV27 CASSHTRLDTQYF TGTGCCAGCAGTCATACACGGTTGGATACGCAGTATTTT
TRBJ2-7 - - TRBV20-1 CSARSVSGSNEQYF TGCAGTGCTAGATCGGTCAGCGGGTCGAACGAGCAGTACTTC
TRBJ2-7 TRBD1 - TRBV4-3 CASSYRQGGLDEQYF TGCGCCAGCAGCTACCGACAGGGGGGTTTGGATGAGCAGTACTTC
TRBJ2-3 TRBD2 few TRBV7-2 CASRRPTSGTSTDTQYF TGTGCCAGCAGACGACCTACTAGCGGCACCTCCACAGATACGCAGTATTTT
TRBJ1-2 - - TRBV7-2 CASSLSQRNYGYTF TGTGCCAGCAGCTTATCTCAGAGAAACTATGGCTACACCTTC